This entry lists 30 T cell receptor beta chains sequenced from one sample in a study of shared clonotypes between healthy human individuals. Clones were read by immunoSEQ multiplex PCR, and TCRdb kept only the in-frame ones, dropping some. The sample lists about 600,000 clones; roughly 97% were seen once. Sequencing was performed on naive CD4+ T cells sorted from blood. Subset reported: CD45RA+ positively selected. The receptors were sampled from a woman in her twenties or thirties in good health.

The CDR3 coding sequence is TGTGCCAGCAGCCGGACTAGCGGGGCCGTCGAGCAGTACTTC. This codes for CASSRTSGAVEQYF. This chain uses TRBV7-9 with TRBJ2-7; 12 positions agree with TRBD2. The CDR3 contains 14 residues. In germline, CDR1 is SEHNR, CDR2 FQNEAQ (reference sequence). The trim removed 5 bases at V and 6 bases at J, leaving 5 bases unmatched.

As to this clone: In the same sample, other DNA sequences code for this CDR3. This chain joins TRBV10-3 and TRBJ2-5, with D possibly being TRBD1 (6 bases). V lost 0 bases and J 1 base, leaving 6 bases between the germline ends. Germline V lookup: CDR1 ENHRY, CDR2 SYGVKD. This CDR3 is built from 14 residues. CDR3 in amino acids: CAISESTGQETQYF. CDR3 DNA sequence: TGTGCCATCAGTGAGTCGACAGGCCAAGAGACCCAGTACTTC.

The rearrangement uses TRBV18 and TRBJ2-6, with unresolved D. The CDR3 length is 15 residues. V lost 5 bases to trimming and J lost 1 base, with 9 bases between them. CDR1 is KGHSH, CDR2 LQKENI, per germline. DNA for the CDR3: TGTGCCAGCTCAACGCAGAAATCTGGGGCCAACGTCCTGACTTTC. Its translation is CASSTQKSGANVLTF. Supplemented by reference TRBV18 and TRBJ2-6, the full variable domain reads NAGVMQNPRHLVRRRGQEARLRCSPMKGHSHVYWYRQLPEEGLKFMVYLQKENIIDESGMPKERFSAEFPKEGPSILRIQQVVRGDSAAYFCASSTQKSGANVLTFGAGSRLTVL.

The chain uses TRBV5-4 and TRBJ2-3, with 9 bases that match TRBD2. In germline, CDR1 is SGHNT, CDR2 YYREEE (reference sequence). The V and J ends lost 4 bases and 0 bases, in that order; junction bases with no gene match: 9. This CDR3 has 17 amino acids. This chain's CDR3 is CASSGTTSGTSTDTQYF. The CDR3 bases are TGTGCCAGCAGCGGAACGACTAGCGGAACTAGCACAGATACGCAGTATTTT.

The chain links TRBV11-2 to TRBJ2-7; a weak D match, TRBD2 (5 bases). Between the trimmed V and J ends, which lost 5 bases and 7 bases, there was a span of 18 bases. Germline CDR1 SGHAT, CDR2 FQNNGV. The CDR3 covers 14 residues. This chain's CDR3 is CASSIRTGNGEQYF. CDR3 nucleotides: TGTGCCAGCAGCATCAGGACGGGAAATGGGGAGCAGTACTTC. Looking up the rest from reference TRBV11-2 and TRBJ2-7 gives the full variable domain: EAGVAQSPRYKIIEKRQSVAFWCNPISGHATLYWYQQILGQGPKLLIQFQNNGVVDDSQLPKDRFSAERLKGVDSTLKIQPAKLEDSAVYLCASSIRTGNGEQYFGPGTRLTVT.

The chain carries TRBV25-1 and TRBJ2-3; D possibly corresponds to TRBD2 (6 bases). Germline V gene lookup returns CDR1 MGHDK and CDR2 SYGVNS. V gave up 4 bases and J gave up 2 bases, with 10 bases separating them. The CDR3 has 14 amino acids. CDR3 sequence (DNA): TGTGCCAGCAGTGGCGGGGCCTACACAGATACGCAGTATTTT. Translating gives CASSGGAYTDTQYF.

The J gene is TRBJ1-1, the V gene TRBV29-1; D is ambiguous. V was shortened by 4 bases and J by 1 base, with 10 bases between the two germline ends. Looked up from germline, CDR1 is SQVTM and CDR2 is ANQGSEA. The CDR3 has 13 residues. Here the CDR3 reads CSVASRGNTEAFF. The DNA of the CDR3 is TGCAGCGTTGCAAGCCGGGGGAACACTGAAGCTTTCTTT.

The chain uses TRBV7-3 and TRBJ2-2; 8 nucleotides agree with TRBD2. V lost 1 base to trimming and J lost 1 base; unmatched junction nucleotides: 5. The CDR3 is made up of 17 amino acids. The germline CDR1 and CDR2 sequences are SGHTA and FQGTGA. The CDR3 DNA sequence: TGTGCCAGCAGCTTAAACCCCAGCGGGGGGAACACCGGGGAGCTGTTTTTT. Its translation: CASSLNPSGGNTGELFF.

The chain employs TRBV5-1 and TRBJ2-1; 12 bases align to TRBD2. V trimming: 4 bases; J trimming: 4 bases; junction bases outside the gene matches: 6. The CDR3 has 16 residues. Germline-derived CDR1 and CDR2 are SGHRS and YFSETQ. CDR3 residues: CASSRTSGRQYNEQFF. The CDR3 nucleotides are TGCGCCAGCAGCCGTACTAGCGGGAGGCAGTACAATGAGCAGTTCTTC. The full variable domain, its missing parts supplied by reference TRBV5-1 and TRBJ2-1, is KAGVTQTPRYLIKTRGQQVTLSCSPISGHRSVSWYQQTPGQGLQFLFEYFSETQRNKGNFPGRFSGRQFSNSRSEMNVSTLELGDSALYLCASSRTSGRQYNEQFFGPGTRLTVL.

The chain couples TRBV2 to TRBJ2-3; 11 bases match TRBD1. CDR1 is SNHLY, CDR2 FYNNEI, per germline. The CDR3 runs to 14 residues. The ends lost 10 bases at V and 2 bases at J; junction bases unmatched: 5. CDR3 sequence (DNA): TGTGCCAACAGGGACAGGGGGTCCACAGATACGCAGTATTTT. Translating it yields CANRDRGSTDTQYF.

CDR3 sequence (DNA): TGTGCCATCTCGGCCGGAGACCCCTCCTACAATGAGCAGTTCTTC. It encodes CAISAGDPSYNEQFF. The chain couples TRBV10-3 to TRBJ2-1; D uncertain. CDR3 length equals 15 residues. The germline V and J ends were trimmed by 8 bases and 0 bases, with 14 bases remaining between them. CDR1 and CDR2 (germline): ENHRY, SYGVKD.

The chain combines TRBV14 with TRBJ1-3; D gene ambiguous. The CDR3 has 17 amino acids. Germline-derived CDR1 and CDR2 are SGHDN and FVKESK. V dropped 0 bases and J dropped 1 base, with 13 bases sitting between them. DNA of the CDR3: TGTGCCAGCAGCCAAGATTTCGGACCGCTATCTGGAAACACCATATATTTT. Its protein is CASSQDFGPLSGNTIYF.

The DNA of the CDR3 is TGTGCCAGCAGCTCAGGGGCCTCGGGCAATCAGCCCCAGCATTTT. It specifies CASSSGASGNQPQHF. This chain joins TRBV28 and TRBJ1-5, with a possible D match to TRBD1 (6 bases). Looked up from germline, CDR1 is MDHEN and CDR2 is SYDVKM. The CDR3 is 15 residues long. Trimming cost V 6 bases and J 2 bases, with 14 bases left between them.

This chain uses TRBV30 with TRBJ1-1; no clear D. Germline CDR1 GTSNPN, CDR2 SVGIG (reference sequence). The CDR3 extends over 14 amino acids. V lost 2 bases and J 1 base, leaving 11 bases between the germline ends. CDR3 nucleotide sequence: TGTGCCTGGAGTCTAGCGGGGAGGAACACTGAAGCTTTCTTT. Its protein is CAWSLAGRNTEAFF. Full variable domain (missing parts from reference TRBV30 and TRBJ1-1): SQTIHQWPATLVQPVGSPLSLECTVEGTSNPNLYWYRQAAGRGLQLLFYSVGIGQISSEVPQNLSASRPQDRQFILSSKKLLLSDSGFYLCAWSLAGRNTEAFFGQGTRLTVV.

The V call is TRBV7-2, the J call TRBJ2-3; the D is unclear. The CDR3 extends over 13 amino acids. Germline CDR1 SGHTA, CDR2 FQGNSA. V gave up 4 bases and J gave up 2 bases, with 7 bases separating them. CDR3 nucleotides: TGTGCCAGCAGCTCCCTCGACACAGATACGCAGTATTTT. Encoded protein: CASSSLDTDTQYF. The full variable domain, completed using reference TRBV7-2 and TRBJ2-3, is GAGVSQSPSNKVTEKGKDVELRCDPISGHTALYWYRQSLGQGLEFLIYFQGNSAPDKSGLPSDRFSAERTGGSVSTLTIQRTQQEDSAVYLCASSSLDTDTQYFGPGTRLTVL.

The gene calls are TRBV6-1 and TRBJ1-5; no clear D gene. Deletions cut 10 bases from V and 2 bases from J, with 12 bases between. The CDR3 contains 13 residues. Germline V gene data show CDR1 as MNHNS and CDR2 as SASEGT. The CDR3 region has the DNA TGTGCCATCAGAGCCGGGGGCAATCAGCCCCAGCATTTT. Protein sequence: CAIRAGGNQPQHF.

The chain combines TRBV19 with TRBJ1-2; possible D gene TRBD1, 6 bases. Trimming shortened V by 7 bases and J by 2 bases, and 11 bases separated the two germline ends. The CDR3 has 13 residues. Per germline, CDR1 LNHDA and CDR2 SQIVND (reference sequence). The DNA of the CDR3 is TGTGCCAGTACTTCGACAGGAAACTATGGCTACACCTTC. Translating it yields CASTSTGNYGYTF.

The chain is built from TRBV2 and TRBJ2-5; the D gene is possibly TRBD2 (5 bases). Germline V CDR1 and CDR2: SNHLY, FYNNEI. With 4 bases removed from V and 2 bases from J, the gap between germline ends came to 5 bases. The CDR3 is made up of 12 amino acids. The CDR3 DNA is TGTGCCAGCAGTGGGACTCAAGAGACCCAGTACTTC. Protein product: CASSGTQETQYF.

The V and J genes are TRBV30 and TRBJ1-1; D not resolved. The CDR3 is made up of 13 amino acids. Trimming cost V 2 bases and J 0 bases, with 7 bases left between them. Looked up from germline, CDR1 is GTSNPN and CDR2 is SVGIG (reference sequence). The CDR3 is CAWSREMNTEAFF. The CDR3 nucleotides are TGTGCCTGGAGTCGAGAGATGAACACTGAAGCTTTCTTT.

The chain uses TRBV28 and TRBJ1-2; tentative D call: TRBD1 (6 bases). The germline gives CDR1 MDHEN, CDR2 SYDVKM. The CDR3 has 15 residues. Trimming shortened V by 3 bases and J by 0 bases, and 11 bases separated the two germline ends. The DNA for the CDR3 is TGTGCCAGCAGTTTTCCGGCAGGGGCTAACTATGGCTACACCTTC. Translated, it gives CASSFPAGANYGYTF.

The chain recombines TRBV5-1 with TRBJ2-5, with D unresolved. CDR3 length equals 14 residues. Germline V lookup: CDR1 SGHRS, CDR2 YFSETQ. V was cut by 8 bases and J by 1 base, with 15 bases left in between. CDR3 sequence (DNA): TGCGCCAGTGGAGACGTTGGGTCCCAAGAGACCCAGTACTTC. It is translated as CASGDVGSQETQYF.

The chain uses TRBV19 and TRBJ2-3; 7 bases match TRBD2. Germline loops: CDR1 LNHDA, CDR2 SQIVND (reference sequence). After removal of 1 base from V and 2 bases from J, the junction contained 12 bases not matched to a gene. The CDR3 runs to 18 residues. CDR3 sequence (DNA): TGTGCCAGTAGTATAGTCCCCCCCCAGCGGGGATCCACAGATACGCAGTATTTT. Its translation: CASSIVPPQRGSTDTQYF.

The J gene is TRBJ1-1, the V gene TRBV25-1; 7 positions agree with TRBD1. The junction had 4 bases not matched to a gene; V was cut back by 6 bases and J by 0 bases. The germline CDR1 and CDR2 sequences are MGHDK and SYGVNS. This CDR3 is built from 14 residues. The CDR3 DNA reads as TGTGCCAGCAGAAGGACAGGCTTGAACACTGAAGCTTTCTTT. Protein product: CASRRTGLNTEAFF.

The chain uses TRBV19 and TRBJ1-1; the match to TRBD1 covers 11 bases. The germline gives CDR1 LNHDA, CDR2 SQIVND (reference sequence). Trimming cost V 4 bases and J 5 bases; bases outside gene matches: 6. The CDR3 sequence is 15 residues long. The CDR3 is CASSTGQGARTEAFF. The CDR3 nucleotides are TGTGCCAGTAGTACCGGACAGGGGGCGAGAACTGAAGCTTTCTTT.

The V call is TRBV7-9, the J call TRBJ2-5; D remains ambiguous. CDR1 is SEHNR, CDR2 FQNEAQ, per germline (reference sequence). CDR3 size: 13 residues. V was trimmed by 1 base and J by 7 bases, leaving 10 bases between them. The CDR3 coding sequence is TGTGCCAGCAGCTTAGGGTTCGTCGGGACCCAGTACTTC. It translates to CASSLGFVGTQYF.

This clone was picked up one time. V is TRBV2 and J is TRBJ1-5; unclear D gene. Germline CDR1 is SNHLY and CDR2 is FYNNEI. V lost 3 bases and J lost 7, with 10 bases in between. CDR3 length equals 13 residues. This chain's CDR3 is CASSDGEVQPQHF. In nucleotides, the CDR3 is TGTGCCAGCAGTGATGGGGAAGTACAGCCCCAGCATTTT. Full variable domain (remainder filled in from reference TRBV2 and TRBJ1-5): EPEVTQTPSHQVTQMGQEVILRCVPISNHLYFYWYRQILGQKVEFLVSFYNNEISEKSEIFDDQFSVERPDGSNFTLKIRSTKLEDSAMYFCASSDGEVQPQHFGDGTRLSIL.

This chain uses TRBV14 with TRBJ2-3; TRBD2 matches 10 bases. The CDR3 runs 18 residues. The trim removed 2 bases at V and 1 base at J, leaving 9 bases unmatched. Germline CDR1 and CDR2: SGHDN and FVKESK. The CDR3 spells CASSQTIALAGGTDTQYF. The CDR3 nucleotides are TGTGCCAGCAGCCAAACTATAGCGCTAGCGGGAGGCACAGATACGCAGTATTTT.

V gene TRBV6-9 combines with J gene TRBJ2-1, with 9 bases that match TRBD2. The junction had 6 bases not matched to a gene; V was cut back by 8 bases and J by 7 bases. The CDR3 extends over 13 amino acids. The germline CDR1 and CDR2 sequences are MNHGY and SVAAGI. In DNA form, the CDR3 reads TGTGCCAGCTCTGGGACTAGCATGAATGAGCAGTTCTTC. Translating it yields CASSGTSMNEQFF.

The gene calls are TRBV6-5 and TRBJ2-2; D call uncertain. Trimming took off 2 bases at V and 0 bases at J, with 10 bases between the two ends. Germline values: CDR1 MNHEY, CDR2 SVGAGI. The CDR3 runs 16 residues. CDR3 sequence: CASSYVAQPNTGELFF. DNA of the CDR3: TGTGCCAGCAGTTACGTCGCGCAACCGAACACCGGGGAGCTGTTTTTT.

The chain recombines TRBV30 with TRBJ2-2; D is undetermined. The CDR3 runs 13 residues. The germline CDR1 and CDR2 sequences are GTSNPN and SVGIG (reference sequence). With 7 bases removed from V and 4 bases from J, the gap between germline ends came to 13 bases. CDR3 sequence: CASYTLSTGELFF. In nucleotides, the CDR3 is TGTGCCTCCTACACGTTGTCCACCGGGGAGCTGTTTTTT. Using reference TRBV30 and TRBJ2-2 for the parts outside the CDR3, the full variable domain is SQTIHQWPATLVQPVGSPLSLECTVEGTSNPNLYWYRQAAGRGLQLLFYSVGIGQISSEVPQNLSASRPQDRQFILSSKKLLLSDSGFYLCASYTLSTGELFFGEGSRLTVL.